This T cell receptor beta chain was observed in a study of blood T cell repertoires in COVID-19. Study in general: Sites in the United States, Italy and Spain provided acute and convalescent COVID-19 samples. PBMCs, B-cell-depleted T cells, or T cells provided the cDNA or gDNA that made up the material.

How the authors handled the data: Reference gene primer amplification yielded estimated nucleated cell counts. The data were produced by immunoSEQ multiplex PCR, yet TCRdb's version contains in-frame clones alone and is incomplete. The DNA gave D and trimming, while V, J and clone size come from that table. The sample yields 100,000 to 140,000 clones, 60% to 85% seen once. V was clipped by 0 bases and J by 0 bases, with 6 bases between them. The CDR3 runs 14 residues. Germline loops: CDR1 SGHRS, CDR2 YFSETQ. This chain uses TRBV5-1 with TRBJ1-1, with D unresolved. The clonotype originates from a man between 65 and 85 years old with acute or convalescent COVID-19. The specimen sequenced was peripheral blood. The CDR3 region has the DNA TGCGCCAGCAGCTTGGTCGAGATGAACACTGAAGCTTTCTTT. Amino acids: CASSLVEMNTEAFF. Combining the CDR3 with reference TRBV5-1 and TRBJ1-1 gives the whole variable domain KAGVTQTPRYLIKTRGQQVTLSCSPISGHRSVSWYQQTPGQGLQFLFEYFSETQRNKGNFPGRFSGRQFSNSRSEMNVSTLELGDSALYLCASSLVEMNTEAFFGQGTRLTVV.